Included here is one T cell receptor beta chain sequence, with context. This clone appeared a few times. Its antigen is currently not known. Qualities for individual bases were not recorded, and no much larger clone is one base off. The CDR3 starts with the cysteine, ends with the phenylalanine, and has 13 residues. Only CDR3 DNA is held: 39 bases, read in frame from base 1. From the germline V gene, CDR1 is MGHRA and CDR2 is YSYEKL. V and J lose 6 bases and 10 bases, and a span of 18 bases separates them. This sample was taken from a study of shared clonotypes between healthy human individuals (dated by TCRdb to 2018 to 2020). Study-level background: The cohort comprised a couple of women and a few men aged 18 to 49 years. Per donor, three plates each were used for CD4 naive and CD4 memory, two for CD8 naive, and one for CD8 memory. Blood TCR repertoires of several healthy adults were deeply sequenced to estimate repertoire size and the extent of clonotype sharing between individuals. Libraries were prepared and TCR repertoires were sequenced by different laboratories using diverse techniques, in order to increase sequencing depth and limit assay-specific biases. Each donor's leukapheresis produced roughly between roughly 0.9 and 8.9 billion PBMCs. The study at large found these results: Rarefaction of sorted-subset datasets indicated incomplete sequencing despite the large sequencing depth. Sampling was restricted to blood, and TCR repertoires in tissue are likely to differ from TCR repertoires in blood. The small number of donors limited the genetic and exposure-history diversity represented. Higher generation probabilities were observed for clonotypes shared by all four sorted-subset donors than for non-shared clonotypes. About 4.5% of naive CD4, approximately 3.7% of naive CD8, around 2.3% of memory CD4, and approximately 0.4% of memory CD8 clonotypes were shared across several donors. Estimated clonotype richness was generally larger for naive than for memory subsets. Based on pairwise subsampling, the degree of clonotype sharing among donors was expected to be affected by sequencing depth.

Donors were healthy HIV-negative adults with no recently reported acute infections or vaccinations. Every donor was a Caucasian adult living in Nashville, Tennessee, USA. CD4+ T cells were enriched through magnetic negative selection, after which naive cells were positively selected on CD45RA and the remaining negative fraction served as the memory subset. Blood was collected by leukapheresis, and PBMCs were isolated by Ficoll-Histopaque density gradient centrifugation and then cryopreserved in liquid nitrogen vapor phase. Analytical flow cytometry was used to check the purity and quantity of each magnetically sorted T cell population. Each sorted fraction had its genomic DNA isolated and then quantified by UV absorbance on a Nanodrop 2000c. TCR CDR3 regions were amplified from genomic DNA by multiplex PCR using the deep immunoSEQ assay. Extracted genomic DNA from each cell subset was distributed evenly across all wells of several immunoSEQ 96-well plates, and each plate was treated as a replicate. Each replicate PCR for sorted subsets received 150 to 250 ng genomic DNA, equal to roughly 33,000 T cell genomes. Purified libraries were quantified with a Qubit 3.0 fluorometer, sized on a Bioanalyzer 2100, and re-quantified with the KAPA Library Quantification kit. A separate single-read 150-cycle Illumina NextSeq 550 flow cell was used to sequence each immunoSEQ 96-well plate. In the paper's pipeline: Because the immunoSEQ output held only junctional sequences and lacked quality scores, the filtering could not match the filtering applied to full-length reads. To assign V/J genes and CDR3, sequences were annotated using PyIR, a Python wrapper for IgBLAST v1.9, with IMGT germline references. Reads with weak V/J assignments (E-value above 1e-6), missing CDR3, stop codons, out-of-frame junctions, or ambiguous translated residues were removed. V3J clonotypes were defined as sequences sharing an identical inferred V gene, J gene, and CDR3 amino acid sequence. Percentage overlap between repertoires was calculated by dividing the number of shared unique clonotypes by the size of the smaller repertoire. Richness of each repertoire was evaluated using RTK rarefaction, the Chao1 estimator, and Recon v2.1 estimates of unobserved clonotypes. Generation probabilities for all TCRbeta clonotypes obtained by the gDNA method from a few donors were computed using OLGA. Sourced from immuneACCESS, this table was stored by TCRdb with only in-frame sequences that have V and J called. A share of the clones is absent; for the studies checked, an unresolved V gene accounts for under half, and the remainder has no known explanation. V, J and clone size reflect that table, while D and trimming were determined from the DNA. This sample lists under 2.5 million clones; about 90% were detected once. 0.37% of the sample belongs to the ten largest clones.

This sequence originates from a man in his late teens or twenties in good health. Some clones in this sample may be carry-over from other donors' samples. Sample: naive CD4+ T cells from PBMCs. The cell subset or site label for this specimen denotes: CD45RA+ positively selected. The chain links TRBV4-1 with TRBJ1-1; possibly the D gene is TRBD1, per 5 matching bases. The DNA sequence is as follows: TGCGCCAGCAGTCGCGAAGGGGTTTCAAGAGCTTTCTTT. Translation gives CASSREGVSRAFF.